A selection of T cell receptor beta chains follows, all from one sample in a study of PD-L1 blockade in urothelial cancer. Data came from immunoSEQ multiplex PCR; TCRdb stores just in-frame clones and leaves some out. The sample lists about 85,000 clones, roughly 84% occurring once. The material was PBMCs, obtained around atezolizumab (anti-PD-L1) treatment. The source is a man aged 60 to 75 with urothelial cancer. Each CDR3 is given with its conserved first and last residue. A D gene is named only where the DNA matches it firmly. Not every row has a clone size; where given, it reads once, few, many or a size class.

clone_size,d_call,j_call,v_call,cdr3_aa,cdr3_nt
.,.,TRBJ1-1,TRBV5-1,CASSLGILSVMNTEAFF,TGCGCCAGCAGCTTGGGTATATTGTCAGTCATGAACACTGAAGCTTTCTTT
.,TRBD2,TRBJ2-2,TRBV4-1,CASSQVAGGITGELFF,TGCGCCAGCAGCCAAGTAGCGGGGGGTATCACCGGGGAGCTGTTTTTT
once,.,TRBJ2-7,TRBV6-1,CARRGNSRDYEQYF,TGTGCCAGACGGGGGAACAGCAGGGACTACGAGCAGTACTTC
.,.,TRBJ2-5,TRBV29-1,CSVRASRQETQYF,TGCAGCGTCCGTGCTTCGCGGCAAGAGACCCAGTACTTC
.,TRBD2,TRBJ2-1,TRBV6-5,CASSTWTSQINEQFF,TGTGCCAGCAGTACCTGGACTAGCCAGATCAATGAGCAGTTCTTC
few,TRBD1,TRBJ2-2,TRBV11-2,CASSVRRDRVNTGELFF,TGTGCCAGCAGCGTCCGGAGGGACAGGGTGAACACCGGGGAGCTGTTTTTT
.,.,TRBJ2-7,TRBV11-3,CASSRSRWEQYF,TGTGCCAGCAGTCGATCACGGTGGGAGCAGTACTTC
.,.,TRBJ1-5,TRBV28,CASSRLGVPNQPQHF,TGTGCCAGCAGTCGCTTAGGGGTTCCTAATCAGCCCCAGCATTTT
.,TRBD2,TRBJ2-1,TRBV6-1,CASSVIAGDRSEQFF,TGTGCCAGCAGTGTAATAGCGGGGGATCGCAGTGAGCAGTTCTTC
.,TRBD2,TRBJ2-1,TRBV9,CASSGAGGEQFF,TGTGCCAGCAGCGGAGCGGGGGGAGAGCAGTTCTTC
.,.,TRBJ1-2,TRBV2,CASSVGGTNYGYTF,TGTGCCAGCAGTGTGGGCGGGACGAACTATGGCTACACCTTC
.,TRBD1,TRBJ1-4,TRBV9,CASSVGNRGEKLFF,TGTGCCAGCAGCGTGGGAAACAGGGGTGAAAAACTGTTTTTT
few,TRBD1,TRBJ1-2,TRBV5-4,CASSTGTGAIYGYTF,TGTGCCAGCAGCACCGGGACAGGGGCCATCTATGGCTACACCTTC
.,.,TRBJ1-1,TRBV2,CASSDSGDTEAFF,TGTGCCAGCAGTGACTCGGGGGACACTGAAGCTTTCTTT
.,TRBD2,TRBJ2-7,TRBV6-5,CASRGTSSYEQYF,TGTGCCAGCAGGGGGACTAGCTCCTACGAGCAGTACTTC
.,TRBD1,TRBJ1-2,TRBV11-2,CASSALLSGGHGYTF,TGTGCCAGCAGCGCGCTACTGTCAGGGGGCCATGGCTACACCTTC
.,TRBD1,TRBJ2-7,TRBV2,CASKGQSYEQYF,TGTGCCAGCAAGGGACAGAGTTACGAGCAGTACTTC
.,TRBD1,TRBJ2-3,TRBV4-1,CASSQPTGDWFRTDTQYF,TGCGCCAGCAGCCAACCAACAGGGGATTGGTTCAGGACAGATACGCAGTATTTT
.,.,TRBJ1-4,TRBV5-5,CASSLEAGPRATNEKLFF,TGTGCCAGCAGCTTGGAGGCGGGACCCCGCGCAACTAATGAAAAACTGTTTTTT
.,.,TRBJ1-2,TRBV7-2,CASSTQGQGYTF,TGTGCCAGCAGCACACAGGGTCAAGGCTACACCTTC
.,TRBD2,TRBJ2-5,TRBV5-1,CASSPRGLAETQYF,TGCGCCAGCAGCCCCCGGGGACTAGCGGAGACCCAGTACTTC
once,TRBD1,TRBJ2-7,TRBV7-8,CASSGRTDRGDYSYEQYF,TGTGCCAGCAGCGGGAGAACGGACAGGGGAGACTACAGCTACGAGCAGTACTTC
.,TRBD2,TRBJ2-7,TRBV30,CAWSRLAGSYEQYF,TGTGCCTGGAGCCGACTAGCCGGGTCCTACGAGCAGTACTTC
once,.,TRBJ1-5,TRBV6-5,CASSYSGGAGQPQHF,TGTGCCAGCAGTTACTCCGGGGGGGCCGGTCAGCCCCAGCATTTT
.,.,TRBJ1-2,TRBV6-5,CASSPPRGRNYGYTF,TGTGCCAGCAGTCCACCACGCGGCCGGAACTATGGCTACACCTTC
.,TRBD1,TRBJ1-6,TRBV30,CAWRMTGFYNSPLHF,TGTGCCTGGAGAATGACAGGGTTCTATAATTCACCCCTCCACTTT
once,.,TRBJ2-5,TRBV21-1,CASTKAGGTGCFETQYF,TGTGCCAGCACAAAGGCGGGCGGGACAGGGTGTTTTGAGACCCAGTACTTC
.,.,TRBJ1-2,TRBV11-3,CASSLRSYGYTF,TGTGCCAGCAGCTTGAGGAGCTATGGCTACACCTTC
.,.,TRBJ1-5,TRBV18,CASSPQGEGQPQHF,TGTGCCAGCTCACCACAGGGGGAAGGTCAGCCCCAGCATTTT
.,TRBD1,TRBJ2-7,TRBV29-1,CSVWDREWSYEQYF,TGCAGCGTGTGGGACAGGGAATGGTCCTACGAGCAGTACTTC
.,.,TRBJ2-5,TRBV10-2,CASKVSGNIETQYF,TGCGCCAGCAAGGTGTCAGGGAATATAGAGACCCAGTACTTC
.,TRBD1,TRBJ2-7,TRBV30,CAWSTGTGGSEQYF,TGTGCCTGGAGCACCGGGACAGGGGGCTCCGAGCAGTACTTC
.,.,TRBJ1-2,TRBV11-2,CASSLNGEGGGYTF,TGTGCCAGCAGCTTAAACGGAGAAGGTGGTGGCTACACCTTC
once,.,TRBJ2-1,TRBV9,CASSGAVRFSYNEQFF,TGTGCCAGCAGCGGCGCGGTTAGATTCTCCTACAATGAGCAGTTCTTC
.,.,TRBJ2-7,TRBV7-6,CASSLVGGWRGPYEQYF,TGTGCCAGCAGCTTAGTTGGGGGTTGGCGGGGGCCCTACGAGCAGTACTTC